The 3 T cell receptor beta chains below were found in one sample sequenced in a study of blood T cell repertoires in COVID-19. Only in-frame clones appear in the TCRdb table, and some are missing; sequencing was by immunoSEQ multiplex PCR. The sample has roughly 78,000 clones, 85% to 90% seen once. The sample consisted of peripheral blood. Every receptor here comes from a man in his 60s with acute or convalescent COVID-19.

CDR3 in amino acids: CASSLGTGDYGYTF. The CDR3 coding sequence is TGCGCCAGCAGCCTAGGGACTGGAGATTATGGCTACACCTTC. The V gene is TRBV5-1, the J gene TRBJ1-2; tentative D call: TRBD1 (5 bases). Germline assignment: CDR1 SGHRS and CDR2 YFSETQ. The CDR3 is 14 amino acids. Trimming took off 4 bases at V and 5 bases at J, with 15 bases between the two ends.

V is TRBV6-4 and J is TRBJ2-3; D unresolved. The germline CDR1 and CDR2 sequences are MRHNA and SNTAGT. With 2 bases removed from V and 0 bases from J, the gap between germline ends came to 12 bases. CDR3 length: 16 amino acids. Here the CDR3 DNA reads TGTGCCAGCAGTGACAATAGCAAAAGTAGCACAGATACGCAGTATTTT. Its protein is CASSDNSKSSTDTQYF.

This rearrangement joins TRBV2 to TRBJ2-2, with D tentatively TRBD2 (7 bases). V was shortened by 8 bases and J by 7 bases, with 17 bases between the two germline ends. Germline V CDR1 and CDR2: SNHLY, FYNNEI. This CDR3 is 14 amino acids long. This CDR3 reads CASSPGGLVGELFF. CDR3 DNA sequence: TGTGCCAGCTCCCCGGGGGGCCTAGTCGGGGAGCTGTTTTTT.